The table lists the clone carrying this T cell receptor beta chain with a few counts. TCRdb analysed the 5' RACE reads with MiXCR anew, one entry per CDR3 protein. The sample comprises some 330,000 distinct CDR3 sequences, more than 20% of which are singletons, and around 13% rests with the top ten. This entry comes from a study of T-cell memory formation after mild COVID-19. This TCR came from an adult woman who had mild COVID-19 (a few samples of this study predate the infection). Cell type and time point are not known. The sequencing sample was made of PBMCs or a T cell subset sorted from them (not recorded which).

CDR3 sequence: CASSPAGLAGGREQFF. The CDR3 DNA sequence: TGTGCCAGCAGTCCAGCGGGACTAGCGGGAGGGCGTGAGCAGTTCTTC. The genes are TRBV12-3 or TRBV12-4 and TRBJ2-1; 16 bases fit TRBD2. V gave up 5 bases and J gave up 9 bases; unmatched junction bases: 7. The CDR3 consists of 16 residues.